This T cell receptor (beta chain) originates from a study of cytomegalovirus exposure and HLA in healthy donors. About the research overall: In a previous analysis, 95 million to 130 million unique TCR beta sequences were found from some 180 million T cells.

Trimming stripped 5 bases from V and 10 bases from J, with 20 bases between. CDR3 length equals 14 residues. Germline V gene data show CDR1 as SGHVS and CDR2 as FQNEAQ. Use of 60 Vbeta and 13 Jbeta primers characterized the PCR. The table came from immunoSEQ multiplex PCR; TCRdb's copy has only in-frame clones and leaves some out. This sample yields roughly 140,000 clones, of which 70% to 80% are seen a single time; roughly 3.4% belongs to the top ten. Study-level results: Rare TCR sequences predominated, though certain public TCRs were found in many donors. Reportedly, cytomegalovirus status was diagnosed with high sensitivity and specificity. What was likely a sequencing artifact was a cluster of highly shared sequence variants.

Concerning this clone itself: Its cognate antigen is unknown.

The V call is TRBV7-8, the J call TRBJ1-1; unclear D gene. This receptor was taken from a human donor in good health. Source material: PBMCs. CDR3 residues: CASSPSFGRGGAFF. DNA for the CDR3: TGTGCCAGCAGCCCATCATTTGGGCGGGGTGGAGCTTTCTTT.